These T cell receptor beta chains were read from a single sample in a study of high-grade serous ovarian cancer treatment subgroups. Sequencing used immunoSEQ multiplex PCR; TCRdb keeps in-frame clones, though not all of them. The data hold nearly 15,000 clones, with about 86% observed a single time. Input material: tumor tissue. The receptor set was obtained from a human donor with high-grade serous ovarian cancer. Both conserved end residues are part of each CDR3. A D gene is named only where the DNA matches it firmly. Clone size is stated in some rows and not others, as once, few, many or a class when expanded.

j_call clone_size v_call d_call cdr3_aa cdr3_nt
TRBJ1-2 . TRBV11-2 . CASSLGTQGYGYTF TGTGCCAGCAGCTTAGGCACACAGGGCTATGGCTACACCTTC
TRBJ2-7 . TRBV10-3 TRBD2 CAISELGLAGIYEQYF TGTGCCATCAGTGAGCTGGGACTAGCGGGGATCTACGAGCAGTACTTC
TRBJ2-1 . TRBV28 . CASSLTMRQYNEQFF TGTGCCAGCAGCCTCACTATGCGCCAGTACAATGAGCAGTTCTTC
TRBJ1-5 . TRBV12-5 TRBD1 CASGLQGNNQPQHF TGTGCTAGTGGTTTACAGGGGAACAATCAGCCCCAGCATTTT
TRBJ1-1 once TRBV6-6 TRBD1 CASSDRGTEAFF TGTGCCAGCAGCGACAGGGGCACTGAAGCTTTCTTT
TRBJ1-6 . TRBV30 . CAWKPRRREDSPLHF TGTGCCTGGAAGCCCAGACGGCGGGAGGATTCACCCCTCCACTTT
TRBJ2-7 . TRBV2 . CASSGVRGAYEQYF TGTGCCAGCAGTGGAGTCAGGGGGGCCTACGAGCAGTACTTC
TRBJ2-7 . TRBV9 . CASSVGQGEGYEQYF TGTGCCAGCAGCGTAGGCCAGGGGGAGGGGTACGAGCAGTACTTC
TRBJ2-5 . TRBV30 TRBD2 CAWSGGAWQETQYF TGTGCCTGGAGCGGGGGGGCCTGGCAAGAGACCCAGTACTTC
TRBJ1-4 . TRBV19 . CASSLGRLEKLFF TGTGCCAGTAGTCTCGGACGGCTTGAAAAACTGTTTTTT
TRBJ2-3 once TRBV7-2 . CASSLAHLADTQYF TGTGCCAGCAGCTTAGCCCACCTAGCAGATACGCAGTATTTT
TRBJ2-7 . TRBV5-1 TRBD2 CASSLWSGGASEQYF TGCGCCAGCAGCCTGTGGAGCGGGGGTGCCTCCGAGCAGTACTTC
TRBJ2-5 once TRBV4-1 . CASSPTPSTSSGQYF TGCGCCAGCAGCCCCACCCCCTCCACTAGTTCGGGCCAGTACTTC
TRBJ1-1 few TRBV19 . CARFPGLNTEAFF TGTGCCCGATTCCCGGGGCTGAACACTGAAGCTTTCTTT
TRBJ2-7 . TRBV10-3 TRBD2 CAISEGTSGGTYEQYF TGTGCCATCAGTGAAGGGACTAGCGGGGGTACCTACGAGCAGTACTTC
TRBJ2-3 . TRBV5-1 TRBD2 CASSPSGGSGGDTQYF TGCGCCAGCAGCCCGAGCGGGGGGTCGGGCGGAGATACGCAGTATTTT
TRBJ2-3 . TRBV5-4 . CASRYLGGLTDTQYF TGTGCCAGCAGGTACCTTGGGGGCCTCACAGATACGCAGTATTTT
TRBJ1-2 . TRBV18 TRBD1 CASSPPGQEQDGYTF TGTGCCAGCTCACCGCCCGGACAGGAACAAGATGGCTACACCTTC
TRBJ2-2 . TRBV9 . CASSVGVNTGELFF TGTGCCAGCAGCGTAGGGGTGAACACCGGGGAGCTGTTTTTT
TRBJ1-6 . TRBV5-1 TRBD1 CASSPWTGENSPLHF TGCGCCAGCAGCCCATGGACAGGGGAAAATTCACCCCTCCACTTT
TRBJ2-1 once TRBV5-6 TRBD1 CASSGFTGGGDEQFF TGTGCCAGCAGCGGGTTCACAGGGGGCGGCGATGAGCAGTTCTTC
TRBJ1-1 few TRBV18 . CASSLTRQVTEAFF TGTGCCAGCTCACTTACAAGGCAGGTCACTGAAGCTTTCTTT
TRBJ1-6 few TRBV2 TRBD1 CASKGQASSYNSPLHF TGTGCCAGCAAAGGACAGGCAAGCTCCTATAATTCACCCCTCCACTTT
TRBJ2-3 . TRBV18 . CASSDLTAGSDTDTQYF TGTGCCAGCTCAGACTTGACCGCAGGGTCGGACACAGATACGCAGTATTTT
TRBJ2-5 . TRBV9 . CASSVEGFQETQYF TGTGCCAGCAGCGTAGAAGGGTTCCAAGAGACCCAGTACTTC
TRBJ2-3 . TRBV5-6 . CASSFQGGADTQYF TGTGCCAGCAGCTTCCAAGGAGGGGCAGATACGCAGTATTTT
TRBJ2-7 . TRBV6-5 TRBD2 CASSYSNSRGDEQYF TGTGCCAGCAGTTACTCGAATTCCCGGGGGGACGAGCAGTACTTC
TRBJ1-3 . TRBV2 TRBD1 CASKPRQGSSGNTIYF TGTGCCAGCAAACCCAGACAGGGTTCATCTGGAAACACCATATATTTT
TRBJ1-1 . TRBV9 . CASSQGPNTEAFF TGTGCCAGCAGCCAAGGTCCGAACACTGAAGCTTTCTTT
TRBJ2-1 . TRBV14 . CASSLYNEQFF TGTGCCAGCAGCCTTTACAATGAGCAGTTCTTC
TRBJ2-7 . TRBV7-9 TRBD1 CASSSTGGYEQYF TGTGCCAGCAGCTCGACAGGGGGCTACGAGCAGTACTTC
TRBJ2-7 . TRBV4-1 TRBD1 CASSLDRSPYEQYF TGCGCCAGCAGCCTGGACAGGAGCCCCTACGAGCAGTACTTC
TRBJ1-2 . TRBV11-2 . CASSWRGLYGYTF TGTGCCAGCAGCTGGCGGGGCCTCTATGGCTACACCTTC
TRBJ2-7 . TRBV30 . CAWRLGAFLYEQYF TGTGCCTGGAGACTAGGAGCTTTCCTCTACGAGCAGTACTTC
TRBJ2-1 . TRBV10-1 . CASSADGNEQFF TGCGCCAGCAGTGCGGATGGCAATGAGCAGTTCTTC
TRBJ1-5 . TRBV27 . CASSSDSNQPQHF TGTGCCAGCAGTTCGGACAGCAATCAGCCCCAGCATTTT
TRBJ2-5 . TRBV7-6 TRBD2 CASSPGTSGDLRETQYF TGTGCCAGCAGCCCTGGGACTAGCGGGGACTTGCGGGAGACCCAGTACTTC
TRBJ1-5 . TRBV6-5 TRBD1 CASSYSSGGNQPQHF TGTGCCAGCAGTTACTCGTCAGGGGGGAATCAGCCCCAGCATTTT
TRBJ1-2 . TRBV4-1 . CASSQDEQGGFGYTF TGCGCCAGCAGCCAAGATGAACAGGGAGGGTTTGGCTACACCTTC
TRBJ2-1 . TRBV7-8 . CASSRLLRDPASHEQFF TGTGCCAGCAGCCGACTGCTGAGGGACCCGGCGTCACATGAGCAGTTCTTC
TRBJ1-1 . TRBV2 . CASRQGTEAFF TGTGCCAGCAGGCAGGGCACTGAAGCTTTCTTT
TRBJ2-7 . TRBV4-1 . CASSQVEGHPSYEQYF TGCGCCAGCAGCCAAGTGGAGGGGCATCCCTCCTACGAGCAGTACTTC
TRBJ1-3 . TRBV5-4 . CASSLGGTAGNTIYF TGTGCCAGCAGCTTGGGAGGGACTGCTGGAAACACCATATATTTT
TRBJ1-1 few TRBV2 . CASSGSAIGEAFF TGTGCCAGCAGTGGATCCGCGATCGGTGAAGCTTTCTTT
TRBJ2-7 . TRBV14 . CASSQGVEQYF TGTGCCAGCAGCCAAGGTGTCGAGCAGTACTTC
TRBJ1-5 . TRBV7-2 . CASSLSSGNQPQHF TGTGCCAGCAGCTTATCATCAGGGAATCAGCCCCAGCATTTT
TRBJ1-6 . TRBV4-3 . CASSQDILPPLHF TGCGCCAGCAGCCAAGATATTCTCCCACCCCTCCACTTT
TRBJ1-2 . TRBV11-2 . CASSPPGNYGYTF TGTGCCAGCAGCCCCCCGGGTAACTATGGCTACACCTTC
TRBJ1-1 few TRBV7-2 . CASSGGGLNTEAFF TGTGCCAGCAGCGGAGGGGGGCTGAACACTGAAGCTTTCTTT
TRBJ2-2 . TRBV5-1 . CASSFDYGDTGELFF TGCGCCAGCAGCTTTGATTATGGGGACACCGGGGAGCTGTTTTTT
TRBJ2-7 . TRBV4-1 TRBD1 CASSQMTGWDYEQYF TGCGCCAGCAGCCAAATGACAGGGTGGGACTACGAGCAGTACTTC
TRBJ2-7 . TRBV9 TRBD1 CASSPGTGVLYEQYF TGTGCCAGCAGCCCCGGGACAGGGGTACTCTACGAGCAGTACTTC
TRBJ2-5 . TRBV6-6 . CASSWGIGAQETQYF TGTGCCAGCAGTTGGGGGATCGGAGCCCAAGAGACCCAGTACTTC
TRBJ2-1 once TRBV7-2 . CASSGQTSSYNEQFF TGTGCCAGCAGCGGACAGACCAGCTCCTACAATGAGCAGTTCTTC
TRBJ2-1 . TRBV2 . CASSPLNYNEQFF TGTGCCAGCAGTCCACTTAACTACAATGAGCAGTTCTTC